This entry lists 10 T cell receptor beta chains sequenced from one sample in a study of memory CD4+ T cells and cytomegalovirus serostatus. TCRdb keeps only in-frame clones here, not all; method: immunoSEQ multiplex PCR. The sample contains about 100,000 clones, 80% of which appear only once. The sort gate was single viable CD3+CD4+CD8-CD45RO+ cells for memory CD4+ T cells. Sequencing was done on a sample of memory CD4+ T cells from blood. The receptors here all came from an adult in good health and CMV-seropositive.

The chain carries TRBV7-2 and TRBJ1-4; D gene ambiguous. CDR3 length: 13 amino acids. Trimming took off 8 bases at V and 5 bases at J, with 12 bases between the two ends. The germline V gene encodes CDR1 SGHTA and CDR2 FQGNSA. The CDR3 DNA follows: TGTGCCAGCCGCCGGGGTATGAATGAAAAACTGTTTTTT. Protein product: CASRRGMNEKLFF.

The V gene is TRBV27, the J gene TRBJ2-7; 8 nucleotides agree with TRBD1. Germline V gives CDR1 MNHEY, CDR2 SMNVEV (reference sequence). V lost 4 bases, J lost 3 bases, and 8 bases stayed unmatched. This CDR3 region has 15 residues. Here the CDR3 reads CASSYQGAGIYEQYF. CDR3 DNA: TGTGCCAGCAGTTACCAGGGGGCGGGAATCTACGAGCAGTACTTC.

Written as DNA, the CDR3 is TGTGCCAGCAGCTTAGCCGGGGACGTCGGTGGCGGCTACACCTTC. Translation: CASSLAGDVGGGYTF. V and J are TRBV7-6 and TRBJ1-2, with TRBD1 as a possible D gene (5 bases). Trimming took off 0 bases at V and 8 bases at J, with 16 bases between the two ends. CDR3 size: 15 residues. CDR1 is SGHVS, CDR2 FNYEAQ, per germline.

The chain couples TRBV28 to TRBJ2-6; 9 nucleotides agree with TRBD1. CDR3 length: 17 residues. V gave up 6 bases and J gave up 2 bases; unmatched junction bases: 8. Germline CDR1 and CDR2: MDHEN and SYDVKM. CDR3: CASRAWDRATGANVLTF. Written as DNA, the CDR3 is TGTGCCAGCAGAGCCTGGGACAGGGCAACTGGGGCCAACGTCCTGACTTTC. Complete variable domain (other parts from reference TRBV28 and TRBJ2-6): DVKVTQSSRYLVKRTGEKVFLECVQDMDHENMFWYRQDPGLGLRLIYFSYDVKMKEKGDIPEGYSVSREKKERFSLILESASTNQTSMYLCASRAWDRATGANVLTFGAGSRLTVL.

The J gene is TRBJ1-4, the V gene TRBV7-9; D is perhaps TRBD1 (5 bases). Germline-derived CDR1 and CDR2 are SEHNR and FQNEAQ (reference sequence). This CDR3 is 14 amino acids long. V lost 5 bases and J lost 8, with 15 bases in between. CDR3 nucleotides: TGTGCCAGCAGCCGAGACAACTGGGACGAAAAACTGTTTTTT. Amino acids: CASSRDNWDEKLFF.

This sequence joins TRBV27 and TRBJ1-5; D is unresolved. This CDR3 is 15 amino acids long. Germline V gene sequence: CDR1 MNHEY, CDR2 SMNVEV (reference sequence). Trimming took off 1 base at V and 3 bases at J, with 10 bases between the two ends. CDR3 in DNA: TGTGCCAGCAGTTTATTCTACAGAATCAATCAGCCCCAGCATTTT. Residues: CASSLFYRINQPQHF.

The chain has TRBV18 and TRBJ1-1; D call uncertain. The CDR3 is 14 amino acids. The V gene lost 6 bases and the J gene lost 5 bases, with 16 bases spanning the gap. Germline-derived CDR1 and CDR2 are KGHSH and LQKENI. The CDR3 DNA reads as TGTGCCAGCTCCCATAACTCAGAGGCGACTGAAGCTTTCTTT. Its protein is CASSHNSEATEAFF.

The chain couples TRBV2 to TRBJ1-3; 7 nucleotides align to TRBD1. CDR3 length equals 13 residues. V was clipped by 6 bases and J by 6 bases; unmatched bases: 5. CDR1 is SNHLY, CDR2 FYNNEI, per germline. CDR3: CASRPGTANTIYF. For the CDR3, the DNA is TGTGCCAGCAGGCCCGGGACAGCAAACACCATATATTTT.

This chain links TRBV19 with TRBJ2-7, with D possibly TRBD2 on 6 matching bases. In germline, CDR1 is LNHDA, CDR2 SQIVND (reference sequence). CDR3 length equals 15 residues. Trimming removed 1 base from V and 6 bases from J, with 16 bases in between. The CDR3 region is CASSIGPGTSGEQYF. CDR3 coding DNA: TGTGCCAGTAGTATAGGCCCCGGGACTTCGGGCGAGCAGTACTTC. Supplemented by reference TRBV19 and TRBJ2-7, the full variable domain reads DGGITQSPKYLFRKEGQNVTLSCEQNLNHDAMYWYRQDPGQGLRLIYYSQIVNDFQKGDIAEGYSVSREKKESFPLTVTSAQKNPTAFYLCASSIGPGTSGEQYFGPGTRLTVT.

CDR3 coding DNA: TGTGCCAGCGAACCGGCAGGGTCGAACACTGAAGCTTTCTTT. Protein product: CASEPAGSNTEAFF. The chain recombines TRBV6-1 with TRBJ1-1, with D maybe TRBD1 (5 bases). CDR1 and CDR2 from the germline V gene are MNHNS and SASEGT. V gave up 8 bases and J gave up 1 base, with 14 bases separating them. The length of the CDR3 is 14 residues.